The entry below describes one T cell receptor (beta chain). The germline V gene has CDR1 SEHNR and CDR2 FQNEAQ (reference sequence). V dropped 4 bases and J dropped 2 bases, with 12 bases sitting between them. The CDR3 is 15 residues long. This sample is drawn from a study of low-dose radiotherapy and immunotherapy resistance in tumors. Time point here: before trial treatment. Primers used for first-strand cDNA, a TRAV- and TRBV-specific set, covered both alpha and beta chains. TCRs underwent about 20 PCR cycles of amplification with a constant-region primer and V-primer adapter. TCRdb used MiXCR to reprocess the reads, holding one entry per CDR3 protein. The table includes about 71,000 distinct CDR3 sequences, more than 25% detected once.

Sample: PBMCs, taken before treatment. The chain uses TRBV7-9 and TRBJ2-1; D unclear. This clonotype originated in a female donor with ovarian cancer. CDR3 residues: CASSYGPNPYNEQFF. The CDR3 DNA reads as TGTGCCAGCAGCTATGGGCCGAACCCCTACAATGAGCAGTTCTTC.